This T cell receptor beta chain was recorded in a study of cytomegalovirus exposure and HLA in healthy donors. This clone was counted a single time. V lost 7 bases to trimming and J lost 0 bases; unmatched junction nucleotides: 6. Germline CDR1 is MDHEN and CDR2 is SYDVKM. The CDR3 extends over 15 amino acids. The primer mix had 60 Vbeta and 13 Jbeta primers. The assay was immunoSEQ multiplex PCR, and TCRdb's table has in-frame clones only and misses some. The sample yields around 170,000 clones, roughly four fifths seen once. The origin of this receptor is a woman aged 45-65 years in good health and CMV-seronegative. V is TRBV28 and J is TRBJ2-3; 8 nucleotides agree with TRBD1. The material sequenced was PBMCs. CDR3 sequence (DNA): TGTGCCAGCATCGATCGGACAGGGAGCACAGATACGCAGTATTTT. Its translation is CASIDRTGSTDTQYF.